This TCR beta chain was profiled in a study of blood T cell repertoires in COVID-19. Overall study context: Material from acute and convalescent COVID-19 was sourced from the United States, Italy and Spain. PBMCs, B-cell-depleted T cells, or T cells were the source of the cDNA or gDNA that made up the material.

Authors' analysis steps: Amplification of reference gene primers was used by the study to estimate nucleated cell counts. The method was immunoSEQ multiplex PCR; TCRdb's version includes in-frame clones alone and lacks a portion of them. That table gives V, J and clone size, and the DNA gave D and trimming. The sample has more than 150,000 clones, around 80% seen once. The CDR3 runs 15 residues. The sample was peripheral blood. The clonotype originates from an elderly woman with active or convalescent COVID-19. The chain recombines TRBV21-1 with TRBJ1-5. TRBV21-1 counts as a pseudogene. The chain's CDR3 is CASTHYQESNQPQHF. In DNA, the CDR3 is TGTGCCAGCACCCACTATCAAGAAAGCAATCAGCCCCAGCATTTT.